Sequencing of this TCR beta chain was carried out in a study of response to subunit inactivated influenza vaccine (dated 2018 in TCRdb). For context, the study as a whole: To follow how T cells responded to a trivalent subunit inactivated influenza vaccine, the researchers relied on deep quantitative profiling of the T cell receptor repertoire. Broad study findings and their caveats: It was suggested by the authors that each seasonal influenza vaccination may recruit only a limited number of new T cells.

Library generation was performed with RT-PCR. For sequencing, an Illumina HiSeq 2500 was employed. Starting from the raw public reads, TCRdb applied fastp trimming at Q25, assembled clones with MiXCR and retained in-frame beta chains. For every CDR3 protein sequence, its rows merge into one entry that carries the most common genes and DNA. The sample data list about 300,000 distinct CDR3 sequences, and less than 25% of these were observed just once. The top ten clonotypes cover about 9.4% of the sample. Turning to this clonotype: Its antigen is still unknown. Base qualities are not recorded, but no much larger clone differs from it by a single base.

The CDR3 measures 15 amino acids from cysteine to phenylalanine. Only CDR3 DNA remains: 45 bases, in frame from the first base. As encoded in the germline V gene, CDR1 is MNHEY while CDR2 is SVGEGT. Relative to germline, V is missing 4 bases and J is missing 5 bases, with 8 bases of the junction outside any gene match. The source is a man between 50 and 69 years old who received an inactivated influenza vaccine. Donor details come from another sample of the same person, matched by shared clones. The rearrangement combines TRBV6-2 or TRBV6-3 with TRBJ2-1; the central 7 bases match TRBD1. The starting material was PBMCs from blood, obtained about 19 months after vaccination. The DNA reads TGTGCCAGCAGTTTCGGGACAGACAATAACAATGAGCAGTTCTTC. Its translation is CASSFGTDNNNEQFF.